Below, one T cell receptor beta chain is given with its context. TCRdb reanalysed the 5' RACE reads using MiXCR and keeps one entry per CDR3 protein. Of some 300,000 distinct CDR3 sequences listed, 9% to 15% are singletons. The germline V and J ends were trimmed by 5 bases and 0 bases, with 18 bases remaining between them. In germline, CDR1 is SGDLS, CDR2 YYNGEE. The CDR3 spans 17 residues. The data belong to a study of identical twins. These same data were also listed under a study on yellow fever vaccine responses in identical twins.

The origin of this receptor is a woman under 30 in good health. What was sequenced was CD8+ T cells sorted from blood. The rearrangement uses TRBV9 and TRBJ2-1; no definite D call. The CDR3 spells CASSDPIQVTSYNEQFF. CDR3 nucleotides: TGTGCCAGCAGTGACCCAATCCAAGTAACCTCCTACAATGAGCAGTTCTTC.